Below, 12 T cell receptor beta chains from the same sample are listed, as sequenced in a study of control samples from healthy donors and cancer patients (dated by TCRdb to about 2020). The library was prepared using the immunoSEQ multiplex PCR assay. This is the immuneACCESS table as TCRdb keeps it, with only in-frame sequences that have V and J called. A part of the clones is gone; compared with another copy, unresolved V genes explain less than half, and the rest is unexplained. Present in this sample are roughly 120,000 clones, over 90% of which were seen just once. The ten largest clones capture 2% to 3% of the sample. The sample taken for sequencing was blood. The receptors were gathered from a man aged 30 to 45 in good health.

The sample holds one count of this clone. The chain carries TRBV3-1 (or the pseudogene TRBV3-2) and TRBJ1-3; a weak D match, TRBD1 (5 bases). The germline V gene encodes CDR1 LGHDT and CDR2 YNNKEL (reference sequence). The CDR3 has 15 residues. The V end lost 4 bases, the J end lost 1 base, and 11 bases lay between the germline ends. This CDR3 reads CASSPSGGSGNTIYF. CDR3 in DNA: TGTGCCAGCAGCCCCTCGGGGGGATCTGGAAACACCATATATTTT.

With regard to this clone: This sample includes further DNA sequences coding for the same CDR3. V and J are TRBV19 and TRBJ1-1; 7 bases are shared with TRBD1. Germline V gene sequence: CDR1 LNHDA, CDR2 SQIVND (reference sequence). CDR3 length equals 14 residues. Trimming cost V 1 base and J 1 base; bases outside gene matches: 0. The CDR3 spells CASSIGTGNTEAFF. CDR3 nucleotides: TGTGCCAGTAGTATAGGGACAGGGAACACTGAAGCTTTCTTT.

This chain links TRBV18 with TRBJ1-2; 10 nucleotides agree with TRBD1. CDR1 and CDR2 from the germline V gene are KGHSH and LQKENI. The V gene end was trimmed by 3 bases and the J gene end by 7 bases; junction bases not matched to a gene: 5. The CDR3 is 14 amino acids. The CDR3 loop reads CASSPGQGMGGYTF. CDR3 DNA: TGTGCCAGCTCACCGGGACAGGGGATGGGTGGCTACACCTTC.

The genes are TRBV7-8 and TRBJ2-5, with 8 positions matching TRBD1. Germline CDR1 and CDR2: SGHVS and FQNEAQ. V lost 5 bases and J lost 4; bases outside the gene matches: 9. This CDR3 contains 15 residues. CDR3 amino acids: CASSPRTGMRETQYF. The CDR3 DNA reads as TGTGCCAGCAGCCCGCGGACAGGGATGAGAGAGACCCAGTACTTC.

This clone was recorded once. This sequence joins TRBV11-2 and TRBJ1-5; D is undetermined. CDR3 length equals 15 residues. V was shortened by 0 bases and J by 2 bases, with 8 bases between the two germline ends. CDR1 and CDR2 from the germline V gene are SGHAT and FQNNGV. In DNA, the CDR3 is TGTGCCAGCAGCTTAGACCTATATGGCAATCAGCCCCAGCATTTT. Residues: CASSLDLYGNQPQHF.

The V call is TRBV5-6, the J call TRBJ2-7, with D possibly being TRBD1 (7 bases). The germline V gene has CDR1 SGHDT and CDR2 YYEEEE. CDR3 size: 15 residues. With 4 bases removed from V and 2 bases from J, the gap between germline ends came to 16 bases. The CDR3 nucleotides are TGTGCCAGCAGCGGAGGGGGCAGAGGTCCCTACGAGCAGTACGTC. Protein sequence: CASSGGGRGPYEQYV.

V gene TRBV7-9 combines with J gene TRBJ1-4; tentatively, D is TRBD1 (5 bases). Germline CDR1 SEHNR, CDR2 FQNEAQ (reference sequence). CDR3 length: 16 amino acids. V lost 3 bases and J 2 bases, leaving 13 bases between the germline ends. Written as DNA, the CDR3 is TGTGCCAGCAGCTTCGGAGACAGTGCGACTAATGAAAAACTGTTTTTT. It specifies CASSFGDSATNEKLFF.

This chain uses TRBV5-1 with TRBJ2-1; D gene unclear. This CDR3 spans 11 amino acids. V lost 2 bases to trimming and J lost 12 bases, with 9 bases between them. Germline V gene lookup returns CDR1 SGHRS and CDR2 YFSETQ. CDR3: CASSFAERQFF. CDR3 bases: TGCGCCAGCAGCTTCGCTGAAAGGCAGTTCTTC.

The gene calls are TRBV3-1 (or the pseudogene TRBV3-2) and TRBJ2-7, with 9 nucleotides matching TRBD2. The germline gives CDR1 LGHDT, CDR2 YNNKEL (reference sequence). The V segment lost 1 base and the J segment 2 bases; nucleotides outside the gene matches: 3. The CDR3 totals 15 residues. CDR3 region: CASSQGLAGPYEQYV. The CDR3 nucleotides read TGTGCCAGCAGCCAAGGGCTAGCGGGGCCCTACGAGCAGTACGTC.

This clone was observed a few times. The chain recombines TRBV5-1 with TRBJ2-5; perhaps D is TRBD1 or TRBD2 (6 bases each). CDR1 is SGHRS, CDR2 YFSETQ, per germline. This CDR3 is built from 16 residues. V lost 0 bases to trimming and J lost 2 bases, with 14 bases between them. CDR3 bases: TGCGCCAGCAGCTTGGCCTACGGGGGCCCTCAAGAGACCCAGTACTTC. It specifies CASSLAYGGPQETQYF.

This clone showed up just a few times. The rearrangement links TRBV2 to TRBJ1-5; the match to TRBD1 covers 7 bases. The CDR3 length is 13 residues. The V segment lost 7 bases and the J segment 4 bases; nucleotides outside the gene matches: 4. Germline CDR1 reads SNHLY; CDR2 reads FYNNEI. CDR3 sequence: CASNRQGNQPQHF. The CDR3 nucleotides are TGTGCCAGCAATCGACAGGGAAATCAGCCCCAGCATTTT. Full variable domain (missing parts from reference TRBV2 and TRBJ1-5): EPEVTQTPSHQVTQMGQEVILRCVPISNHLYFYWYRQILGQKVEFLVSFYNNEISEKSEIFDDQFSVERPDGSNFTLKIRSTKLEDSAMYFCASNRQGNQPQHFGDGTRLSIL.

The V gene is TRBV7-2, the J gene TRBJ2-7; perhaps D is TRBD1 or TRBD2 (6 bases each). The CDR3 runs 14 residues. Germline CDR1 is SGHTA and CDR2 is FQGNSA. Between the trimmed V and J ends, which lost 3 bases and 5 bases, there was a span of 14 bases. The CDR3 nucleotides read TGTGCCAGCAGCTTCGGGGGCCTTGGGAACGAGCAGTACTTC. Amino acid sequence: CASSFGGLGNEQYF. Variable domain in full (rest from reference TRBV7-2 and TRBJ2-7): GAGVSQSPSNKVTEKGKDVELRCDPISGHTALYWYRQSLGQGLEFLIYFQGNSAPDKSGLPSDRFSAERTGGSVSTLTIQRTQQEDSAVYLCASSFGGLGNEQYFGPGTRLTVT.